Below, 17 T cell receptor beta chains from the same sample are listed, as sequenced in a study of control samples from healthy donors and cancer patients. Method: immunoSEQ multiplex PCR; TCRdb's copy keeps in-frame clones and lacks some. The data show about 120,000 clones, with roughly 84% seen just once and 1.5% to 2% held by the top ten. Sequenced: blood. These receptors were obtained from a young man in good health.

V usage is TRBV28 and J usage is TRBJ2-2; D not resolved. This CDR3 comprises 15 residues. Per germline, CDR1 MDHEN and CDR2 SYDVKM. Trimming removed 8 bases at V and 1 base at J, with 14 bases between. This CDR3 is CASANGGKNTGELFF. Written as DNA, the CDR3 is TGTGCCAGCGCGAACGGCGGAAAGAACACCGGGGAGCTGTTTTTT.

The genes are TRBV21-1 and TRBJ1-2; TRBD1, the D gene given by the table, was not confirmed from the DNA. TRBV21-1 is tagged as a pseudogene. This CDR3 spans 15 amino acids. CDR3 loop: CASSKLTRANYGYTF. The CDR3 bases are TGTGCCAGCAGCAAATTAACCAGGGCGAACTATGGCTACACCTTC.

This chain links TRBV24-1 with TRBJ2-3; 7 bases are a match to TRBD1. Germline-derived CDR1 and CDR2 are KGHDR and SFDVKD. There are 12 residues in the CDR3. Trimming took 10 bases from V and 6 from J; bases not matched to a gene: 6. CDR3 in DNA: TGTGCCACGCAAGACAGGGCCGATACGCAGTATTTT. Amino acid sequence: CATQDRADTQYF.

The CDR3, as DNA: TGCGCCAGCAGCTTATCTGGGAGTGGAGAGACCCAGTACTTC. Translating it yields CASSLSGSGETQYF. The V and J genes are TRBV5-1 and TRBJ2-5; D may be TRBD2 (5 bases). The CDR3 sequence is 14 residues long. Trimming removed 2 bases from V and 4 bases from J, with 12 bases in between. Germline-derived CDR1 and CDR2 are SGHRS and YFSETQ.

The J gene is TRBJ1-5, the V gene TRBV7-9; tentative D call: TRBD1 (6 bases). Germline values: CDR1 SEHNR, CDR2 FQNEAQ (reference sequence). There are 14 residues in the CDR3. Trimming pared 5 bases from V and 6 bases from J, leaving 14 bases between. As DNA, the CDR3 is TGTGCCAGCAGCCGGGACACCGGCATTCAGCCCCAGCATTTT. Amino acids: CASSRDTGIQPQHF.

The V and J genes are TRBV3-1 (or the pseudogene TRBV3-2) and TRBJ1-4, with D perhaps matching TRBD1 (5 bases). There are 16 residues in the CDR3. V gave up 0 bases and J gave up 5 bases, with 13 bases separating them. Germline V gives CDR1 LGHDT, CDR2 YNNKEL (reference sequence). The CDR3 loop reads CASSQEREGRNEKLFF. The DNA for the CDR3 is TGTGCCAGCAGCCAAGAACGTGAGGGGAGGAATGAAAAACTGTTTTTT.

This sequence joins TRBV28 and TRBJ1-1; a weak D match, TRBD1 (5 bases). In germline, CDR1 is MDHEN, CDR2 SYDVKM. This CDR3 region has 15 residues. V was shortened by 11 bases and J by 3 bases, with 22 bases between the two germline ends. CDR3 sequence (DNA): TGTGCCGTGGGTGGGGCCCTTGGTCGGGACACTGAAGCTTTCTTT. It is translated as CAVGGALGRDTEAFF.

This clone has ten or more counts. The chain employs TRBV29-1 and TRBJ1-2; tentatively, D is TRBD1 (5 bases). Germline V CDR1 and CDR2: SQVTM, ANQGSEA. The V gene lost 5 bases and the J gene lost 3 bases, with 16 bases spanning the gap. The CDR3 contains 14 residues. The CDR3 DNA reads as TGCAGCGTTCAGATACCGGGACGGGACTATGGCTACACCTTC. It codes for CSVQIPGRDYGYTF.

DNA of the CDR3: TGTGCCAGCACCCCTATGGGAGGGGGGAACACTGAAGCTTTCTTT. This sequence encodes CASTPMGGGNTEAFF. The rearrangement links TRBV7-2 to TRBJ1-1; D is perhaps TRBD1 (6 bases). The germline V and J ends were trimmed by 7 bases and 1 base, with 16 bases remaining between them. CDR1 is SGHTA and CDR2 is FQGNSA in the germline V gene. The CDR3 is made up of 15 amino acids.

This clone was recorded many times. The CDR3 loop is CASISGTVNTEAFF. In DNA form, the CDR3 reads TGTGCCAGCATTTCCGGGACAGTAAACACTGAAGCTTTCTTT. The chain recombines TRBV2 with TRBJ1-1, with 7 bases identical to TRBD1. V dropped 7 bases and J dropped 2; count of bases not matched to a gene: 7. In germline, CDR1 is SNHLY, CDR2 FYNNEI. The CDR3 covers 14 residues.

CDR3 DNA: TGTGCCAGTAGTCAAATGGGAAGTGAGCAGTTCTTC. It codes for CASSQMGSEQFF. This chain joins TRBV19 and TRBJ2-1, with D unclear. CDR3 size: 12 residues. In germline, CDR1 is LNHDA, CDR2 SQIVND (reference sequence). Trimming removed 5 bases from V and 9 bases from J, with 11 bases in between.

This chain joins TRBV12-5 and TRBJ1-2; 9 bases are a match to TRBD1. Trimming removed 6 bases from V and 4 bases from J; junction bases left unmatched: 18. CDR1 LGHNT and CDR2 FRNRAP come from the germline V gene. This CDR3 is 18 amino acids long. The CDR3: CASGPFIVPGQGGYGYTF. DNA for the CDR3: TGTGCTAGTGGACCATTTATCGTCCCGGGACAGGGAGGCTATGGCTACACCTTC.

The rearrangement uses TRBV10-1 and TRBJ2-3; maybe TRBD2 (6 bases). There are 14 residues in the CDR3. The germline gives CDR1 WNHNN, CDR2 SYGVQD (reference sequence). V lost 7 bases to trimming and J lost 4 bases, with 15 bases between them. In DNA, the CDR3 is TGCGCCAGCACTCCGGGGCTAGCGTCAGATACGCAGTATTTT. It codes for CASTPGLASDTQYF.

CDR3 nucleotides: TGTGCCAGCAGTCCCAGGACAGATAGCAATCAGCCCCAGCATTTT. This translates into CASSPRTDSNQPQHF. The rearrangement links TRBV27 to TRBJ1-5, with D maybe TRBD1 (6 bases). CDR1 is MNHEY and CDR2 is SMNVEV in the germline V gene (reference sequence). This CDR3 has 15 residues. Trimming cost V 5 bases and J 0 bases, with 11 bases left between them.

The chain has TRBV6-2 or TRBV6-3 and TRBJ2-1; 10 bases align to TRBD2. After removal of 2 bases from V and 7 bases from J, the junction contained 5 bases not matched to a gene. This CDR3 is built from 15 residues. Germline V gives CDR1 MNHEY, CDR2 SVGEGT. CDR3 DNA sequence: TGTGCCAGCAGTTACAAGGCTAGCGGGAGTAATGAGCAGTTCTTC. Amino acids: CASSYKASGSNEQFF.

This chain links TRBV2 with TRBJ2-2; no clear D gene. V was clipped by 1 base and J by 2 bases, with 5 bases between them. This CDR3 region has 14 residues. Germline V gives CDR1 SNHLY, CDR2 FYNNEI. The CDR3 is CASSEEANTGELFF. CDR3 in DNA: TGTGCCAGCAGTGAAGAGGCAAACACCGGGGAGCTGTTTTTT. Full variable domain (remainder filled in from reference TRBV2 and TRBJ2-2): EPEVTQTPSHQVTQMGQEVILRCVPISNHLYFYWYRQILGQKVEFLVSFYNNEISEKSEIFDDQFSVERPDGSNFTLKIRSTKLEDSAMYFCASSEEANTGELFFGEGSRLTVL.

The chain couples TRBV2 to TRBJ2-4; 7 bases fit TRBD1. CDR1 SNHLY and CDR2 FYNNEI come from the germline V gene. This CDR3 is 14 amino acids long. The ends lost 5 bases at V and 5 bases at J; junction bases unmatched: 6. The CDR3 nucleotides are TGTGCCAGCAGTAGTCAGGGGGTTGAAAACATTCAGTACTTC. Residues: CASSSQGVENIQYF.